Detailed here is one TCR beta chain. These data belong to a study of T cell changes during pregnancy in multiple sclerosis. Generated by immunoSEQ multiplex PCR, the TCRdb table keeps only in-frame clones and is missing some. The table lists tens of thousands of clones, around 97% of them singletons, with approximately 2.5% in the top ten. V lost 2 bases, J lost 3 bases, and 8 bases lay in between. The CDR3 is made up of 13 amino acids. The germline CDR1 and CDR2 sequences are MNHEY and SMNVEV (reference sequence). Sequences were derived from CD8+ T cells from peripheral blood mononuclear cells, sampled after pregnancy. The V gene is TRBV27, the J gene TRBJ2-7; D unclear. The clonotype comes from a female donor with multiple sclerosis, enrolled in a pregnancy study. CDR3 protein: CASSLIPSYEQYF. CDR3 coding DNA: TGTGCCAGCAGTTTAATCCCCAGCTACGAGCAGTACTTC.